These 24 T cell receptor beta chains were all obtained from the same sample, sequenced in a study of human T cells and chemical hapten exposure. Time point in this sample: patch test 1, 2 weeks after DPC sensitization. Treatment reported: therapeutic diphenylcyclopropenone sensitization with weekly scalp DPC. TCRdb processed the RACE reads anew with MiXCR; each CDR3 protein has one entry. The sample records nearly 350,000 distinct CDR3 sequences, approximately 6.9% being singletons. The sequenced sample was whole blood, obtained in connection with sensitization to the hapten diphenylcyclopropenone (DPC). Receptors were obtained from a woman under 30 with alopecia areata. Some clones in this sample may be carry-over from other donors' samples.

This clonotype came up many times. As DNA, the CDR3 is TGTGCTAGTGGTTTAGAGAACACTGAAGCTTTCTTT. Encoded protein: CASGLENTEAFF. The chain employs TRBV12-5 and TRBJ1-1; D unclear. CDR3 length: 12 residues. Trimming removed 3 bases at V and 1 base at J, with 3 bases between. Looked up from germline, CDR1 is LGHNT and CDR2 is FRNRAP.

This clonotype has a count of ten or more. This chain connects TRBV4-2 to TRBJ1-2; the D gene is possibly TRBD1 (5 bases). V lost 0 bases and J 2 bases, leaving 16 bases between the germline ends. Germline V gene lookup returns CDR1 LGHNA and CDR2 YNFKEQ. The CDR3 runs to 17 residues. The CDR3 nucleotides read TGTGCCAGCAGCCAAGAGGGGGGTGGCAGGTCGAACTATGGCTACACCTTC. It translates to CASSQEGGGRSNYGYTF.

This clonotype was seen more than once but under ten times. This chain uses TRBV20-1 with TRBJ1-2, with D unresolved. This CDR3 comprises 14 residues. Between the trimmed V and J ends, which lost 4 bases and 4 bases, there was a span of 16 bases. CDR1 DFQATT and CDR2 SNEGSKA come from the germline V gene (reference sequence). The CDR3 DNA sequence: TGCAGTGCTAAACGACGTGGGTCCCTCTATGGCTACACCTTC. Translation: CSAKRRGSLYGYTF.

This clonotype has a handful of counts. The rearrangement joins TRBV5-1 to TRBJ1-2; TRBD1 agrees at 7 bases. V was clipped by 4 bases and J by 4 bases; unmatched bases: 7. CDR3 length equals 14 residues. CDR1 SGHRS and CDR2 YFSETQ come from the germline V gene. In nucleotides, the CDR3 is TGCGCCAGCAGCAGGGCCGGGACAGCCTATGGCTACACCTTC. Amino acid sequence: CASSRAGTAYGYTF.

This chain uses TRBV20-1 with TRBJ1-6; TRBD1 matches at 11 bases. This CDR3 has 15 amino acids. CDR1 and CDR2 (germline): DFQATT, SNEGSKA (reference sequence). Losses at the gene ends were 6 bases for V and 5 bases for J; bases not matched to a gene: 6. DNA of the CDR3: TGCAGTGCCACCGCGGGACAGGGGGATAATTCACCCCTCCACTTT. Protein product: CSATAGQGDNSPLHF.

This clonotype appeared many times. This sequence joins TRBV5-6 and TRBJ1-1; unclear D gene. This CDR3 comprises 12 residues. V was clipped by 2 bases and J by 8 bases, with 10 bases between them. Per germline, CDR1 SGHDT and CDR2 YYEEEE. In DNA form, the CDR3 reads TGTGCCAGCAGCTTTTACCCGGAAGAAGCTTTCTTT. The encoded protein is CASSFYPEEAFF.

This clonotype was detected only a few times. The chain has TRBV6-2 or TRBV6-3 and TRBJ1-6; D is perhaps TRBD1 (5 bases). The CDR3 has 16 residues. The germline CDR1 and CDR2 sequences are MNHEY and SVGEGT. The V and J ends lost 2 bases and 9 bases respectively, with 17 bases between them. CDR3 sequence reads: CASSYVPGTIGSPLHF. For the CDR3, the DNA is TGTGCCAGCAGTTACGTTCCAGGGACTATCGGTTCACCCCTCCACTTT.

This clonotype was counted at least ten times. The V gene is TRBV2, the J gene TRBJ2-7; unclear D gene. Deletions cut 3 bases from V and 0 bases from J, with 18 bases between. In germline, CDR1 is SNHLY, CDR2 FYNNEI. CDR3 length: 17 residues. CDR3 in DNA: TGTGCCAGCAGTGATCCGTCACGAGGCACAATCTCCTACGAGCAGTACTTC. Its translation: CASSDPSRGTISYEQYF.

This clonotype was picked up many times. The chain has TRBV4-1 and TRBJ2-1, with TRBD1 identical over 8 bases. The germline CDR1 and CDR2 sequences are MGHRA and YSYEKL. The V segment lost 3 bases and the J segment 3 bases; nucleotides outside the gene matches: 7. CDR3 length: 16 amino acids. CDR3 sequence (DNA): TGCGCCAGCAGCCAGACCGGACAGGGCCGCTACAATGAGCAGTTCTTC. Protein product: CASSQTGQGRYNEQFF.

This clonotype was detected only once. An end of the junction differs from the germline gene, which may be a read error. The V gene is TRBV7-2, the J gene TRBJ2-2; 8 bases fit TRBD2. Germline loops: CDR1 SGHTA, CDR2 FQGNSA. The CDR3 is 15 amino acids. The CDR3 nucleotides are TGTGCCAGCAGCCTGCGAGGGACTAGATCCGGGGAGCTGTTATTT. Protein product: CASSLRGTRSGELLF.

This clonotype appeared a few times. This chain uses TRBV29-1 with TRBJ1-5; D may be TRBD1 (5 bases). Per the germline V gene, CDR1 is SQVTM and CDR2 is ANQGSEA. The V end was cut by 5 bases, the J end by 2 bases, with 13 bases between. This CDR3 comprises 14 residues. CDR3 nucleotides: TGCAGCGTTATTGTTGGGGGAGGCAATCAGCCCCAGCATTTT. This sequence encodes CSVIVGGGNQPQHF.

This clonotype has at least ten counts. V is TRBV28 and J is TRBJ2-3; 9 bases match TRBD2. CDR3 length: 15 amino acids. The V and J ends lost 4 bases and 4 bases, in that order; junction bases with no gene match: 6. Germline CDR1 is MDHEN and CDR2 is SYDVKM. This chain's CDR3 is CASSSSSGVSDTQYF. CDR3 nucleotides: TGTGCCAGCAGTTCCTCTAGCGGGGTTTCAGATACGCAGTATTTT.

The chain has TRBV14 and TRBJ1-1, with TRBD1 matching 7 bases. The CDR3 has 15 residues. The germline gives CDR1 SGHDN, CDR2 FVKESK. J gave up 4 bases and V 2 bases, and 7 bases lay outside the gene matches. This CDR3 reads CASSQRQGGGTEAFF. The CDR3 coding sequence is TGTGCCAGCAGCCAACGGCAGGGGGGAGGCACTGAAGCTTTCTTT.

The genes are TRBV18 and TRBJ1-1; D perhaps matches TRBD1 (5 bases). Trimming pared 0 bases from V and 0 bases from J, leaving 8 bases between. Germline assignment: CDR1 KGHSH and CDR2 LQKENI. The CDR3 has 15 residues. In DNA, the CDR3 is TGTGCCAGCTCACCACCCGGGACGGTGAACACTGAAGCTTTCTTT. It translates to CASSPPGTVNTEAFF.

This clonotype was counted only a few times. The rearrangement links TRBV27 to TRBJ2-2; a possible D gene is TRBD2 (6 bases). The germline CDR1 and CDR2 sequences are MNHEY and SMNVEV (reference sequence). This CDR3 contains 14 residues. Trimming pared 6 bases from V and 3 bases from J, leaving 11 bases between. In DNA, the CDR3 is TGTGCCAGCAGCGGAGGGGAAGACACCGGGGAGCTGTTTTTT. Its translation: CASSGGEDTGELFF.

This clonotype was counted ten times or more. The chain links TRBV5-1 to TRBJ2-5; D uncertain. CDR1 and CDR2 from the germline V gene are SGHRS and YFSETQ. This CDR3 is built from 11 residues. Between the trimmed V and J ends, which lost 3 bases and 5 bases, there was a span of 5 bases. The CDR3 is CASSSSETQYF. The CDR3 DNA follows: TGCGCCAGCAGCTCCTCGGAGACCCAGTACTTC. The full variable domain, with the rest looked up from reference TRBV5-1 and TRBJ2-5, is KAGVTQTPRYLIKTRGQQVTLSCSPISGHRSVSWYQQTPGQGLQFLFEYFSETQRNKGNFPGRFSGRQFSNSRSEMNVSTLELGDSALYLCASSSSETQYFGPGTRLLVL.

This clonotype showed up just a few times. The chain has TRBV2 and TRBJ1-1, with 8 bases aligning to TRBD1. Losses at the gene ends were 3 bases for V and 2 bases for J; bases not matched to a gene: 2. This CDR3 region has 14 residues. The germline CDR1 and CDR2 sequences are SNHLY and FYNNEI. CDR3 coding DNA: TGTGCCAGCAGTGAGACAGGGGTTAACACTGAAGCTTTCTTT. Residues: CASSETGVNTEAFF.

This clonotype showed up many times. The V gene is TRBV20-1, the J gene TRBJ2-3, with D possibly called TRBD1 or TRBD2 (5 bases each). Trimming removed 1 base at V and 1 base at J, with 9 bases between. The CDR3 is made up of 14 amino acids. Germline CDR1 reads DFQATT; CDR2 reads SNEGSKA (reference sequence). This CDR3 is CSARAGQGTDTQYF. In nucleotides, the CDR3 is TGCAGTGCTAGAGCGGGGCAGGGCACAGATACGCAGTATTTT.

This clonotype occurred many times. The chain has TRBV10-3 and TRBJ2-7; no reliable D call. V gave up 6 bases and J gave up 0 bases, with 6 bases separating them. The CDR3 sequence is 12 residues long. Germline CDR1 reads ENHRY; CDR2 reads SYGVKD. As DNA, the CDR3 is TGTGCCATCAGCTCAACCTCCTACGAGCAGTACTTC. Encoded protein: CAISSTSYEQYF.

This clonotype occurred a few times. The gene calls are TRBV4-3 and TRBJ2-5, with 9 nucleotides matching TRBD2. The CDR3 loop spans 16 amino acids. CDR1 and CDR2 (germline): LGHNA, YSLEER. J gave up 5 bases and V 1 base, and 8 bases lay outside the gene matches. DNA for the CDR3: TGCGCCAGCAGCCAAGCATTTAGCGGGGGCGTCGAGACCCAGTACTTC. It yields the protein CASSQAFSGGVETQYF.

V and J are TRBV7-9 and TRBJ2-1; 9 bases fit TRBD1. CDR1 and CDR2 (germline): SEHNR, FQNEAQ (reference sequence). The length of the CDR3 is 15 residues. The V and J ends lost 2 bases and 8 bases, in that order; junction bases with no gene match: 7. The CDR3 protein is CASSLTRDRDDEQFF. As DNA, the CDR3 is TGTGCCAGCAGCTTAACCCGGGACAGGGACGATGAGCAGTTCTTC.

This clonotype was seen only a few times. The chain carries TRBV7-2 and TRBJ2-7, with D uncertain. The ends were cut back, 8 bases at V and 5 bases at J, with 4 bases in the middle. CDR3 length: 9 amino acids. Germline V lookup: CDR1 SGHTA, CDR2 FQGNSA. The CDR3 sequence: CASGDEQYF. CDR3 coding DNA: TGTGCCAGCGGCGACGAGCAGTACTTC.

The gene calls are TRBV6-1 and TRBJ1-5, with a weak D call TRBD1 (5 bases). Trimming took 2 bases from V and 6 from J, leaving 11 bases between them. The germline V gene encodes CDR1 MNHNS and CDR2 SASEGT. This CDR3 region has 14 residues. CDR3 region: CASSEQGPRQPQHF. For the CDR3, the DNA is TGTGCCAGCAGTGAACAGGGCCCCCGTCAGCCCCAGCATTTT.

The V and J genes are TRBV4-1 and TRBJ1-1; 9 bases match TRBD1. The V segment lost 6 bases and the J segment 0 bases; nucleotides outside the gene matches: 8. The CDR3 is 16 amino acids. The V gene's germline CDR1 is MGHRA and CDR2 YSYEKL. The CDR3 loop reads CASSSSGTGMNTEAFF. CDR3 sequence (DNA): TGCGCCAGCAGTTCCTCCGGGACAGGGATGAACACTGAAGCTTTCTTT.